This is a list of T cell receptor beta chains from one sample in a study of OX40 agonist ivuxolimab in advanced cancers. TCRdb's copy holds only in-frame clones and misses some; the assay was immunoSEQ multiplex PCR. Of roughly 100,000 clones in the sample, roughly 80% were seen once. The sample here was CD4+ or CD8+ T cells sorted from blood, taken in a trial of the OX40 agonist ivuxolimab. All receptors come from an adult with an advanced solid tumor such as melanoma, head and neck, liver or kidney cancer. Both conserved end residues are trimmed from each CDR3.

V	CDR3
TRBV30	AWFSNGPPSTDTQY
TRBV5-1	ASSLDGRGETQY
TRBV7-2	ASSTRTGHYVTQY
TRBV5-5	ASSSFSEGNIQY
TRBV15	ATSRALDGAQPQH
TRBV6-1	ASSDARRTYEQY
TRBV29-1	SVEGREETQY
TRBV2	ASSSGTSYEQY
TRBV7-9	ASSSPGGGQNSPLH
TRBV5-6	ASSENRGPNTGELF
TRBV28	ASSLTVPGNTIY
TRBV9	ASSVAWGQGLNTGELF
TRBV6-1	ASSEARGNQPQH
TRBV7-2	ASSLGRWGEQF
TRBV7-3	ASSIRGGQGANEQF
TRBV28	ASTQNDYGYT
TRBV7-6	ASSLALGTEAF
TRBV5-4	ASSPRGEETQY
TRBV6-6	ASSQLASGNTIY
TRBV7-9	ASSLVEEEQF